This T cell receptor (beta chain) was sequenced in a study of OX40 agonist ivuxolimab in advanced cancers. About the study: It was permissible to have had prior anti-PD-1, anti-PD-L1 or anti-CTLA-4 therapy, and around 43% had some. There were three patients with partial responses, one having hepatocellular carcinoma and two cutaneous melanoma.

Libraries were prepared by immunoSEQ multiplex PCR; TCRdb keeps only in-frame clonotypes and omits some of them. The sample carries tens of thousands of clones, 82% recorded once. The CDR3 extends over 14 amino acids. CDR1 SNHLY and CDR2 FYNNEI come from the germline V gene. The V and J ends lost 4 bases and 6 bases respectively, with 13 bases between them. On cycle 4 day 1 and cycle 7 day 1, as well as at baseline, blood was sampled. This clone has more than one count but fewer than ten. The sample holds other DNA sequences that translate to the same CDR3. The chain couples TRBV2 to TRBJ1-5; perhaps TRBD1 as D (5 bases). The receptor was derived from an adult with an advanced solid tumor such as melanoma, head and neck, liver or kidney cancer. The sequenced sample was CD4+ or CD8+ T cells sorted from blood, obtained in a trial of the OX40 agonist ivuxolimab. This chain's CDR3 is CASSGSRGSQPQHF. CDR3 nucleotide sequence: TGTGCCAGCAGTGGATCGAGGGGCAGTCAGCCCCAGCATTTT.